The entry below describes one TCR beta chain. Its matching antigen is unknown. The record originates from a study of shared clonotypes between healthy human individuals. Study-level results: Owing to a small donor count, the genetic and exposure-history diversity represented was limited. Between a handful of donors, naive CD4 clonotypes were shared at a level of around 4.8%.

Sequencing was performed with immunoSEQ multiplex PCR; in TCRdb, only in-frame clones are kept and a portion is missing. The repertoire holds 850,000 to 1,100,000 clones, with 70% to 80% as singletons. Germline values: CDR1 SNHLY, CDR2 FYNNEI. This CDR3 contains 14 residues. Trimming removed 2 bases from V and 2 bases from J, with 8 bases in between. The TCR was taken from a man aged 18 to 30 in good health. Some clones in this sample may be carry-over from other donors' samples. The genes are TRBV2 and TRBJ2-3, with D uncertain. The source material was memory CD4+ T cells from PBMCs. Sample subset: CD45RA-negative fraction. CDR3 in DNA: TGTGCCAGCAGTGAAAGTCCCAACACAGATACGCAGTATTTT. It encodes CASSESPNTDTQYF.